This entry lists 3 T cell receptor beta chains sequenced from one sample in a study of shared clonotypes between healthy human individuals. The protocol was immunoSEQ multiplex PCR, while the TCRdb copy is restricted to in-frame clones and leaves out a portion. Seen here are about 470,000 clones, more than 75% observed once, and the top ten hold roughly 13%. The specimen was PBMCs. These receptors were collected from a woman aged 40-49 years in good health. Some clones in this sample may be carry-over from other donors' samples.

V gene TRBV28 combines with J gene TRBJ1-4; D is ambiguous. With 8 bases removed from V and 1 base from J, the gap between germline ends came to 11 bases. The CDR3 runs 14 residues. CDR1 is MDHEN and CDR2 is SYDVKM in the germline V gene. CDR3 loop: CASSKAVTNEKLFF. CDR3 coding DNA: TGTGCCAGCTCGAAGGCAGTAACTAATGAAAAACTGTTTTTT.

The chain uses TRBV5-1 and TRBJ1-4; TRBD1 aligns across 9 bases. Germline trimming cut 3 bases from V and 5 bases from J; bases unmatched to any gene: 2. The germline V gene has CDR1 SGHRS and CDR2 YFSETQ. The CDR3 runs to 14 residues. CDR3 loop: CASSSGQGNEKLFF. CDR3 bases: TGCGCCAGCAGCTCCGGACAGGGGAATGAAAAACTGTTTTTT.

As regards this clone: The germline gene is not matched at one end of the junction; a read error may be the cause. V is TRBV5-3 and J is TRBJ1-1; tentatively, D is TRBD1 (5 bases). TRBV5-3 is an ORF, with its function uncertain. The CDR3 runs to 14 residues. CDR3 bases: TGTGCCAGCAGCTTGGCCCGGGACGGAGGATCCGCTTTCTTT. Translating gives CASSLARDGGSAFF.